What follows is one TCR beta chain and its context. What it recognizes is unknown. An end of the junction does not agree with germline; a read error may underlie this. Unsorted whole blood yielded blood RNA, and germline DNA was extracted as well. The record originates from a study of tumor-infiltrating lymphocytes in primary liver carcinoma. Study summary: Ranging in age from 30 to 69 years, the patients were men and women. With diameters of about 4.2 to 10 cm, tumors were stage T1-T3 N0M0.

Study-wide points: Tumor region pairs shared more overlap than did tumor-adjacent and tumor-blood pairs. Top-250-clone fractions were significantly higher in tumors than in blood (p = 0.039).

The CDR3 is made up of 15 amino acids. Reverse transcription of around 0.45 ug total RNA with a constant-region primer produced TCR beta cDNA. What produced the TCR beta libraries was three nested multiplex PCR rounds using slightly modified ARM-PCR. The first two PCR rounds, around 11 cycles each, used TRBV1-TRBV30 forward primers and a C-beta reverse primer. MiXCR, applied by TCRdb to the multiplex PCR reads, yields one record per CDR3 protein. The sample has 300,000 to 350,000 distinct CDR3 sequences; approximately 64% are singletons. This TCR derives from a man between 40 and 49 years old with primary liver carcinoma and hepatitis B virus infection. The rearrangement joins TRBV12-3 or TRBV12-4 to TRBJ1-1; TRBD1 aligns across 7 bases. Sequenced: peripheral blood. The CDR3 coding sequence is TGTGCAAGCAGTCCAGGGGGGTCCGTGAACACTGAAGCTTTCTTT. Translating gives CASSPGGSVNTEAFF.